A selection of T cell receptor beta chains follows, all from one sample in a study. TCRdb reanalysed the 5' RACE reads using MiXCR and keeps one entry per CDR3 protein. The sample holds 35,000 to 45,000 distinct CDR3 sequences; approximately 23% are singletons and the top ten take roughly 4%. Sequences were obtained from Tregs sorted from a lymph node. The receptors originated from a female donor with breast cancer. Each CDR3 is given with its conserved first and last residue. The order of the fields is CDR3 protein, CDR3 DNA, clone size, V gene, J gene, D gene. The D gene is left open where the match is weak. Clone sizes are given selectively: once, few, many, or a class where the clone is expanded.

CASSQGRTGSENEQFF	TGTGCCAGCAGCCAAGGGAGGACAGGTTCTGAGAATGAGCAGTTCTTC	many	TRBV4-2	TRBJ2-1	TRBD1
CASSPPPPSPETQYF	TGTGCCAGCAGTCCCCCGCCCCCTAGTCCGGAGACCCAGTACTTC	many	TRBV12-3/TRBV12-4	TRBJ2-5	-
CASSPGHQTYEQYF	TGTGCCAGCAGTCCGGGACACCAAACCTACGAGCAGTACTTC	few	TRBV27	TRBJ2-7	-
CASSQEGLAKTREQYF	TGTGCCAGCAGCCAAGAGGGACTAGCGAAGACGAGGGAGCAGTACTTC	medium-sized	TRBV4-2	TRBJ2-7	TRBD2
CATSRDLSAKNIQYF	TGTGCCACCAGCAGAGACCTGAGTGCCAAAAACATTCAGTACTTC	few	TRBV15	TRBJ2-4	-
CSARDLAEIQETQYF	TGCAGTGCTAGAGATCTAGCGGAAATCCAAGAGACCCAGTACTTC	few	TRBV20-1	TRBJ2-5	TRBD2
CATSDRGLADDNEQFF	TGTGCCACCAGTGACCGCGGACTAGCGGATGACAATGAGCAGTTCTTC	many	TRBV24-1	TRBJ2-1	TRBD2
CASSQVRTGGRAEAFF	TGCGCCAGCAGCCAAGTCCGAACAGGGGGCCGAGCTGAAGCTTTCTTT	-	TRBV4-1	TRBJ1-1	TRBD1
CASSPTGVTEAFF	TGTGCCAGCAGTCCGACAGGGGTCACTGAAGCTTTCTTT	many	TRBV6-2/TRBV6-3	TRBJ1-1	TRBD1
CASQKQETYEQYF	TGTGCCAGTCAGAAACAGGAGACCTACGAGCAGTACTTC	few	TRBV2	TRBJ2-7	-
CASSFIPAATDGHTF	TGTGCCAGCAGTTTTATTCCAGCCGCTACTGATGGCCACACCTTC	-	TRBV12-3/TRBV12-4	TRBJ1-2	-
CASRIGEYNEQFF	TGTGCCAGCAGGATTGGGGAATACAATGAGCAGTTCTTC	few	TRBV6-6	TRBJ2-1	-
CASSLFLYGEAFF	TGTGCCAGCAGCTTATTTTTGTACGGTGAAGCTTTCTTT	many	TRBV7-3	TRBJ1-1	-
CASSLLDGPSTDTQYF	TGTGCCAGCAGTTTATTGGACGGACCTAGCACAGATACGCAGTATTTT	many	TRBV28	TRBJ2-3	-
CSARDYSPGATQYF	TGCAGTGCTAGAGATTATAGCCCGGGAGCTACCCAGTACTTC	-	TRBV20-1	TRBJ2-5	-
CSAATRQGALGYTF	TGCAGTGCTGCCACCCGACAGGGGGCTCTTGGCTACACCTTC	many	TRBV20-1	TRBJ1-2	TRBD1
CASSVGNSPLHF	TGTGCCAGCAGCGTAGGGAATTCACCCCTCCACTTT	many	TRBV9	TRBJ1-6	-
CSARATSGREQFF	TGCAGTGCTAGAGCGACTAGCGGGAGGGAGCAGTTCTTC	-	TRBV20-1	TRBJ2-1	TRBD2
CASSISGGAEATGELFF	TGTGCCAGCAGCATTTCGGGGGGGGCCGAGGCCACCGGGGAGCTGTTTTTT	few	TRBV7-3	TRBJ2-2	TRBD2
CASSYSRGQPQHF	TGTGCCAGCAGTTACTCCCGGGGTCAGCCCCAGCATTTT	many	TRBV6-5	TRBJ1-5	-
CASSLGAGADRETQYF	TGTGCCAGCAGCTTGGGAGCGGGAGCTGATAGGGAGACCCAGTACTTC	-	TRBV5-4	TRBJ2-5	TRBD2
CASSYVNANTGELFF	TGTGCCAGCAGTTACGTAAACGCGAACACCGGGGAGCTGTTTTTT	many	TRBV6-6	TRBJ2-2	-
CAISEGDTQYF	TGTGCCATCAGTGAGGGGGATACGCAGTATTTT	many	TRBV10-3	TRBJ2-3	-
CASSGQGRDTGELFF	TGCGCCAGCAGCGGACAGGGCCGCGACACCGGGGAGCTGTTTTTT	few	TRBV5-1	TRBJ2-2	TRBD1
CASSLAGSYNEQFF	TGTGCCAGCAGCCTAGCGGGGTCCTACAATGAGCAGTTCTTC	-	TRBV9	TRBJ2-1	TRBD2
CASSLAGGYQETQYF	TGTGCCAGCAGCTTAGCTGGGGGGTACCAAGAGACCCAGTACTTC	few	TRBV7-6	TRBJ2-5	-
CASSTTIYEQYF	TGTGCCAGCAGTACCACGATCTACGAGCAGTACTTC	few	TRBV12-3/TRBV12-4	TRBJ2-7	-
CASSSGQPQETQYF	TGCGCCAGCAGCTCCGGACAGCCCCAAGAGACCCAGTACTTC	many	TRBV5-1	TRBJ2-5	-
CASRNLEEAYNEQFF	TGTGCCAGCAGGAACCTTGAGGAAGCCTACAATGAGCAGTTCTTC	-	TRBV28	TRBJ2-1	-
CASSLATGLAGFSYEQYF	TGCGCCAGCAGCTTGGCGACGGGACTAGCGGGATTCTCCTACGAGCAGTACTTC	-	TRBV5-1	TRBJ2-7	TRBD2
CASSLIGDTGELFF	TGCGCCAGCAGCTTGATAGGGGATACCGGGGAGCTGTTTTTT	few	TRBV5-1	TRBJ2-2	-
CASSEMGGTLADTQYF	TGTGCCAGCAGTGAGATGGGTGGGACCCTAGCAGATACGCAGTATTTT	-	TRBV25-1	TRBJ2-3	-
CASSPRPFPGLHTDTQYF	TGTGCCAGCAGCCCCCGACCATTCCCGGGACTACACACAGATACGCAGTATTTT	-	TRBV7-9	TRBJ2-3	TRBD2
CASSLLGGVGTGELFF	TGTGCCAGCAGTCTTCTAGGGGGAGTCGGCACCGGGGAGCTGTTTTTT	many	TRBV12-3/TRBV12-4	TRBJ2-2	-
CASSQAFNYDEQYF	TGTGCCAGCAGCCAAGCCTTCAACTACGACGAGCAGTACTTC	-	TRBV3-1	TRBJ2-7	-
CSARNLAGSYEQYF	TGCAGTGCTAGAAACCTAGCGGGATCCTACGAGCAGTACTTC	few	TRBV20-1	TRBJ2-7	TRBD2
CATSGLDLTDTQYF	TGTGCCACCAGCGGTCTGGACCTAACAGATACGCAGTATTTT	many	TRBV15	TRBJ2-3	-
CASSGDDRTAPYEQYF	TGTGCCAGCAGCGGCGACGACAGGACCGCTCCCTACGAGCAGTACTTC	many	TRBV9	TRBJ2-7	-
CASSLSGAGTEAFF	TGTGCCAGCAGTTTATCCGGGGCTGGCACTGAAGCTTTCTTT	many	TRBV27	TRBJ1-1	-
CASSHGVPSYEQYF	TGTGCCAGCAGCCATGGGGTGCCCTCCTACGAGCAGTACTTC	-	TRBV11-2	TRBJ2-7	-
CASSLHDRVAGGYTF	TGTGCCAGCAGCTTACACGACAGGGTTGCTGGTGGCTACACCTTC	medium-sized	TRBV7-6	TRBJ1-2	TRBD1
CAWSVQGGPLHF	TGTGCCTGGAGTGTACAAGGGGGACCCCTCCACTTT	few	TRBV30	TRBJ1-6	-